This T cell receptor (beta chain) is from a study of cytomegalovirus exposure and HLA in healthy donors. General study results and limits: Most TCR sequences showed up rarely, but some public TCRs showed up in many donors. Associated with cytomegalovirus, according to the listing, were around 160 TCR beta chains.

Per the germline V gene, CDR1 is MNHNY and CDR2 is SVGAGI (reference sequence). The CDR3 runs 13 residues. Trimming removed 0 bases from V and 10 bases from J, with 10 bases in between. PCR was performed using 60 Vbeta and 13 Jbeta primers. The table came from immunoSEQ multiplex PCR; TCRdb's copy has only in-frame clones and leaves some out. The table includes about 150,000 clones, around three fifths detected once. Of note for this clone: Its antigen remains unidentified.

The TCR comes from a woman under 40 in good health and CMV-seropositive. Sequencing input: PBMCs. V usage is TRBV6-6 and J usage is TRBJ2-1; a weak D match, TRBD1 (6 bases). The CDR3 DNA follows: TGTGCCAGCAGTTACTCTCAGGGACAAGAGCAGTTCTTC. Its translation: CASSYSQGQEQFF.